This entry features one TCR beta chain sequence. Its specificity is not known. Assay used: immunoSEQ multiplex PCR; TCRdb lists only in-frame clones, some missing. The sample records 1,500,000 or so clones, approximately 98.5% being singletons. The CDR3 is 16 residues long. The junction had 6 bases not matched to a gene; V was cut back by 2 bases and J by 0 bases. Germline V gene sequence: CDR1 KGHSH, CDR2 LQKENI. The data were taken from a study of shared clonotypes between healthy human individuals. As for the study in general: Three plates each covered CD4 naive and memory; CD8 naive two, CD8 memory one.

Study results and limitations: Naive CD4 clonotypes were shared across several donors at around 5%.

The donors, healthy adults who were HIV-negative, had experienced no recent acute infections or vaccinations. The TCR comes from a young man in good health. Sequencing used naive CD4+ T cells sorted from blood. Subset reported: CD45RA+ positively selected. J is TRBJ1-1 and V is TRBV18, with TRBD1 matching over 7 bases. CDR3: CASSPFRRGMNTEAFF. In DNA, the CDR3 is TGTGCCAGCTCACCATTCCGCAGGGGGATGAACACTGAAGCTTTCTTT.